This T cell receptor beta chain was sequenced for a study of CD8+ T cells in alopecia areata. Treatment: oral pan-JAK inhibitor, 5-10 mg twice daily. Study-level findings and limits: Persistence of many expanded lesional clones was seen in scalp and blood during tofacitinib. Greater clonality was observed in lesional scalp samples, especially alopecia totalis/universalis, versus normal scalp. Only one nonresponder was present, which leaves the link between baseline CD8+ expansion and response uncertain.

Reverse transcription of extracted RNA yielded cDNA, which provided the sequencing template. Method: immunoSEQ multiplex PCR; TCRdb's copy keeps in-frame clones and lacks some. The repertoire holds approximately 150,000 clones, with 60% to 75% as singletons. Worth noting for this clone: Its cognate antigen is unknown.

The V gene end was trimmed by 0 bases and the J gene end by 5 bases; junction bases not matched to a gene: 0. The CDR3 is 14 amino acids. Looked up from germline, CDR1 is ENHRY and CDR2 is SYGVKD. Sequencing was performed on CD4+ T cells sorted from blood, taken at week 24, from a patient treated with tofacitinib. This TCR derives from a human donor with alopecia areata. The chain joins TRBV10-3 to TRBJ1-2, with 10 bases aligning to TRBD1. As DNA, the CDR3 is TGTGCCATCAGTGAGTCGGACAGGGGGTATGGCTACACCTTC. This sequence encodes CAISESDRGYGYTF.